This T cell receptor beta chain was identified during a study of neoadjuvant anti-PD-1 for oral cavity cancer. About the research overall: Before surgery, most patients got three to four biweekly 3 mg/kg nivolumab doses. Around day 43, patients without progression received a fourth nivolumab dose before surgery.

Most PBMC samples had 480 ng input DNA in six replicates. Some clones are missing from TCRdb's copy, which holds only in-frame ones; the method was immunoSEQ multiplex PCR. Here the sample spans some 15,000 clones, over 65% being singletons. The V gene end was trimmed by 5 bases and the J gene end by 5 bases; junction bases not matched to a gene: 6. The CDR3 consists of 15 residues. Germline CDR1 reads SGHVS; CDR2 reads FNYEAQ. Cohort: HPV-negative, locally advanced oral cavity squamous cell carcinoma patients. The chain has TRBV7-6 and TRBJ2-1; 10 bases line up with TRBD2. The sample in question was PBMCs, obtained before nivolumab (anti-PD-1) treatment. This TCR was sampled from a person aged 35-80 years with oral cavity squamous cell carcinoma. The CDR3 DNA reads TGTGCCAGCAGCCCGATTAGCGGGAGGAACAATGAGCAGTTCTTC. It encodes CASSPISGRNNEQFF.